One sample yielded the 21 T cell receptor beta chains listed below, sequenced in a study of human T cells and chemical hapten exposure. TCRdb called the RACE reads again in MiXCR, with one record for every CDR3 protein. Among about 68,000 distinct CDR3 sequences listed, approximately 11% were seen once. Noted time point: pre-sensitization, week 0. The treatment was: therapeutic diphenylcyclopropenone sensitization with weekly scalp DPC. The specimen was whole blood, collected in connection with sensitization to the hapten diphenylcyclopropenone (DPC). The source is a woman aged 45-60 years with alopecia areata. Some clones in this sample may be carry-over from other donors' samples.

This clonotype was seen repeatedly, ten times or more. The gene calls are TRBV11-2 and TRBJ2-7; 8 bases fit TRBD1. Looked up from germline, CDR1 is SGHAT and CDR2 is FQNNGV. V lost 5 bases to trimming and J lost 2 bases; unmatched junction nucleotides: 5. The CDR3 spans 14 residues. The CDR3 is CASSLGTGPYEQYF. The DNA for the CDR3 is TGTGCCAGCAGCCTAGGGACAGGACCCTACGAGCAGTACTTC. Filled out from reference TRBV11-2 and TRBJ2-7, the complete variable domain reads EAGVAQSPRYKIIEKRQSVAFWCNPISGHATLYWYQQILGQGPKLLIQFQNNGVVDDSQLPKDRFSAERLKGVDSTLKIQPAKLEDSAVYLCASSLGTGPYEQYFGPGTRLTVT.

This clonotype was seen ten or more times. J is TRBJ1-5 and V is TRBV10-3; D perhaps matches TRBD1 (6 bases). Germline CDR1 ENHRY, CDR2 SYGVKD. The CDR3 contains 13 residues. V was clipped by 7 bases and J by 1 base, with 8 bases between them. CDR3: CAINRESNQPQHF. The CDR3 DNA sequence: TGTGCCATCAACAGGGAAAGCAATCAGCCCCAGCATTTT.

This clonotype was detected ten times or more. The chain has TRBV5-1 and TRBJ2-1, with 10 bases lining up with TRBD1. Germline V gives CDR1 SGHRS, CDR2 YFSETQ. The CDR3 is 15 amino acids. The junction had 3 bases not matched to a gene; V was cut back by 2 bases and J by 4 bases. This CDR3 is CASSLGTGVYNEQFF. The CDR3 DNA reads as TGCGCCAGCAGCTTAGGGACAGGGGTTTACAATGAGCAGTTCTTC. The variable domain in full, with the rest retrieved from reference TRBV5-1 and TRBJ2-1, is KAGVTQTPRYLIKTRGQQVTLSCSPISGHRSVSWYQQTPGQGLQFLFEYFSETQRNKGNFPGRFSGRQFSNSRSEMNVSTLELGDSALYLCASSLGTGVYNEQFFGPGTRLTVL.

The gene calls are TRBV20-1 and TRBJ1-6, with 9 bases lining up with TRBD1. CDR3 length: 16 residues. V trimming: 3 bases; J trimming: 10 bases; junction bases outside the gene matches: 13. Germline V gene data show CDR1 as DFQATT and CDR2 as SNEGSKA (reference sequence). The CDR3 coding sequence is TGCAGTGCTAGGACCGGGACAGGGAATCGGGTCTCACCCCTCCACTTT. It translates to CSARTGTGNRVSPLHF.

The J gene is TRBJ1-3, the V gene TRBV7-8; a possible D gene is TRBD1 (5 bases). Germline CDR1 SGHVS, CDR2 FQNEAQ. Trimming took 1 base from V and 0 from J, leaving 10 bases between them. This CDR3 is 16 amino acids long. CDR3 DNA: TGTGCCAGCAGCTTAGGGACAACGAGCTCTGGAAACACCATATATTTT. Its translation is CASSLGTTSSGNTIYF.

At least ten counts were recorded for this clonotype. V usage is TRBV20-1 and J usage is TRBJ1-5; 8 bases line up with TRBD1. CDR1 and CDR2 from the germline V gene are DFQATT and SNEGSKA (reference sequence). The CDR3 runs 15 residues. V was clipped by 0 bases and J by 6 bases; unmatched bases: 7. The CDR3 nucleotides are TGCAGTGCTAGAGATGACAGGGGATGGGGTCAGCCCCAGCATTTT. It codes for CSARDDRGWGQPQHF.

The chain uses TRBV18 and TRBJ1-5, with D uncertain. The germline V and J ends were trimmed by 3 bases and 0 bases, with 6 bases remaining between them. CDR1 is KGHSH and CDR2 is LQKENI in the germline V gene. The CDR3 is 14 amino acids. CDR3 DNA: TGTGCCAGCTCACCTGATTATAGCAATCAGCCCCAGCATTTT. Its translation is CASSPDYSNQPQHF. Full variable domain (outside the CDR3, taken from reference TRBV18 and TRBJ1-5): NAGVMQNPRHLVRRRGQEARLRCSPMKGHSHVYWYRQLPEEGLKFMVYLQKENIIDESGMPKERFSAEFPKEGPSILRIQQVVRGDSAAYFCASSPDYSNQPQHFGDGTRLSIL.

In this sample, this clonotype turned up many times. Written as DNA, the CDR3 is TGCAGTGCTAGAGATCCGGGTTACTACGAGCAGTACTTC. This sequence encodes CSARDPGYYEQYF. This chain links TRBV20-1 with TRBJ2-7, with D unresolved. V dropped 0 bases and J dropped 3 bases, with 9 bases sitting between them. Germline V gene sequence: CDR1 DFQATT, CDR2 SNEGSKA (reference sequence). The CDR3 totals 13 residues.

The J gene is TRBJ2-1, the V gene TRBV2; D is perhaps TRBD1 or TRBD2 (5 bases each). The CDR3 has 15 amino acids. Germline V gives CDR1 SNHLY, CDR2 FYNNEI. V was pared by 6 bases and J by 3 bases, with 15 bases between. CDR3: CASRKTADRYNEQFF. CDR3 in DNA: TGTGCCAGCAGAAAGACAGCGGATCGCTACAATGAGCAGTTCTTC.

The genes are TRBV19 and TRBJ2-1; a possible D gene is TRBD1 (6 bases). From germline, CDR1 is LNHDA and CDR2 SQIVND (reference sequence). The CDR3 contains 15 residues. The ends were cut back, 10 bases at V and 4 bases at J, with 20 bases in the middle. CDR3 DNA sequence: TGTGCCACTTCTCACAACAGGGCTGCTTACAATGAGCAGTTCTTC. It codes for CATSHNRAAYNEQFF.

The chain combines TRBV21-1 with TRBJ2-7. TRBV21-1 is recorded as a pseudogene. The CDR3 has 12 residues. The CDR3, as DNA: TGTGCCAGCAGTAAACCCCGTTACGAGCAGTACTTC. Translation: CASSKPRYEQYF.

The CDR3, as DNA: TGTGCCAGCAGTTTCCGGGAGTCGGGTAATTCACCCCTCCACTTT. Its protein is CASSFRESGNSPLHF. The chain couples TRBV6-5 to TRBJ1-6; D gene uncertain. With 4 bases removed from V and 6 bases from J, the gap between germline ends came to 13 bases. Germline values: CDR1 MNHEY, CDR2 SVGAGI. This CDR3 has 15 residues.

This clonotype turned up a few times. J is TRBJ2-1 and V is TRBV20-1, with a possible D match to TRBD1 (5 bases). The germline V gene has CDR1 DFQATT and CDR2 SNEGSKA (reference sequence). The CDR3 runs to 13 residues. V lost 6 bases to trimming and J lost 3 bases, with 12 bases between them. Written as DNA, the CDR3 is TGCAGTGCGCCCCTCAGGGTCTACAATGAGCAGTTCTTC. This encodes CSAPLRVYNEQFF.

There are a few counts of this clonotype. The V call is TRBV20-1, the J call TRBJ1-1; 8 bases are shared with TRBD1. The CDR3 totals 12 residues. J was trimmed by 4 bases and V by 5 bases; bases with no gene match: 3. Germline CDR1 DFQATT, CDR2 SNEGSKA (reference sequence). CDR3 amino acids: CSAGQGGTEAFF. In DNA, the CDR3 is TGCAGTGCTGGACAGGGAGGCACTGAAGCTTTCTTT.

The J gene is TRBJ2-1, the V gene TRBV5-1, with D possibly matching TRBD2 (6 bases). With 6 bases removed from V and 4 bases from J, the gap between germline ends came to 20 bases. The CDR3 consists of 16 residues. Germline CDR1 reads SGHRS; CDR2 reads YFSETQ. CDR3 coding DNA: TGCGCCAGCAAATTACTAGCAGGATCCAGGTACAATGAGCAGTTCTTC. It codes for CASKLLAGSRYNEQFF.

This clonotype was observed at least ten times. The DNA of the CDR3 is TGCGCCAGCAGCTTGGCCGGGGTAAATAGCAATCAGCCCCAGCATTTT. It translates to CASSLAGVNSNQPQHF. The chain employs TRBV5-1 and TRBJ1-5; D ambiguous. The CDR3 has 16 amino acids. CDR1 and CDR2 (germline): SGHRS, YFSETQ. V lost 0 bases to trimming and J lost 0 bases, with 10 bases between them.

This clonotype occurred a few times. The chain uses TRBV7-9 and TRBJ2-7; D not certain. The CDR3 sequence is 12 residues long. Germline-derived CDR1 and CDR2 are SEHNR and FQNEAQ (reference sequence). V lost 5 bases, J lost 6 bases, and 11 bases lay in between. The CDR3 DNA follows: TGTGCCAGCAGCCCCGGTGGGGTCGAGCAGTACTTC. The encoded protein is CASSPGGVEQYF.

The table lists this clonotype with many counts. V is TRBV20-1 and J is TRBJ2-3; 16 positions match TRBD2. This CDR3 has 19 amino acids. Germline lookup yields CDR1 DFQATT and CDR2 SNEGSKA (reference sequence). V trimming: 0 bases; J trimming: 6 bases; junction bases outside the gene matches: 12. The CDR3 DNA sequence: TGCAGTGCTAGAGAGGCTACCGGGACTAGCGGGGGGGCTTGGGATACGCAGTATTTT. It translates to CSAREATGTSGGAWDTQYF.

The rearrangement joins TRBV20-1 to TRBJ1-4, with 8 bases fitting TRBD1. Trimming at V came to 6 bases and at J to 0 bases, leaving 15 bases not matched to a gene. This CDR3 is 18 amino acids long. Germline CDR1 and CDR2: DFQATT and SNEGSKA (reference sequence). In DNA, the CDR3 is TGCAGTGCACCGAACACAGGGGGAAGCGGCGCAACTAATGAAAAACTGTTTTTT. It specifies CSAPNTGGSGATNEKLFF.

There are many counts of this clonotype. The chain is built from TRBV11-3 and TRBJ2-1; a possible D gene is TRBD1 (5 bases). This CDR3 has 13 amino acids. Trimming cost V 5 bases and J 1 base, with 6 bases left between them. CDR1 SGHNT and CDR2 YENEEA come from the germline V gene. In nucleotides, the CDR3 is TGTGCCAGCAGCCAGGGTTCCTACAATGAGCAGTTCTTC. Encoded protein: CASSQGSYNEQFF.

This clonotype was detected ten times or more. This chain uses TRBV7-8 with TRBJ1-1, with D perhaps matching TRBD1 (5 bases). V lost 5 bases, J lost 6 bases, and 19 bases lay in between. The CDR3 is made up of 15 amino acids. Germline V gives CDR1 SGHVS, CDR2 FQNEAQ. CDR3 in amino acids: CASSPRDSRTSEAFF. The CDR3 DNA reads as TGTGCCAGCAGCCCTAGGGACTCAAGAACCTCTGAAGCTTTCTTT.